This T cell receptor beta chain appears in the sequencing data of a study of PD-L1 blockade in urothelial cancer. As for the study in general: Patients had undergone 0 to 3 prior chemotherapy regimens. Study-wide findings and caveats: A below-median TCR clonality in blood before treatment predicted better survival.

With 3 bases removed from V and 3 bases from J, the gap between germline ends came to 20 bases. The CDR3 sequence is 17 residues long. Germline CDR1 reads MDHEN; CDR2 reads SYDVKM. The sample's time point: pretreatment peripheral blood. Libraries were prepared by immunoSEQ multiplex PCR; TCRdb keeps only in-frame clonotypes and omits some of them. Here the sample spans roughly 51,000 clones, approximately 79% being singletons. As to this clone: Its antigen is unidentified.

This clonotype was obtained from a man aged 70 or older with urothelial cancer. Here the sequenced sample was PBMCs, taken around atezolizumab (anti-PD-L1) treatment. The V call is TRBV28, the J call TRBJ1-2; D not resolved. The CDR3 DNA sequence: TGTGCCAGCAGTTTTCCCCCCGGAAGGTCGGGTGACTATGGCTACACCTTC. Translation gives CASSFPPGRSGDYGYTF.